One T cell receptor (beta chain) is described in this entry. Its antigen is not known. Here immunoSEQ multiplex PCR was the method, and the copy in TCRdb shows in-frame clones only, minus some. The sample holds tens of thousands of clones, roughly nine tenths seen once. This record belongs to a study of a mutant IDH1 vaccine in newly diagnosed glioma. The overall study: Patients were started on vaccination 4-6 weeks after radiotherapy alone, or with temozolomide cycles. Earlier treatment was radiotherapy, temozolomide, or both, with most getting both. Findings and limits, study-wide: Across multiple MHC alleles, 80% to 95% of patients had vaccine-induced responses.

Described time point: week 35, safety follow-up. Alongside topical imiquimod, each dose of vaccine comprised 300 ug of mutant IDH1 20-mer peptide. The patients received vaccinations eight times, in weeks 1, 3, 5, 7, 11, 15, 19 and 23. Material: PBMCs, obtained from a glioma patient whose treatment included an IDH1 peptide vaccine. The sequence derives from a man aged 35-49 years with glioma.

The CDR3 nucleotides read TGCGCCAGCAGCTTGGGGCAGCCCCAAGAGACCCAGTACTTC. This translates into CASSLGQPQETQYF. This chain uses TRBV5-1 with TRBJ2-5; D remains ambiguous. CDR1 SGHRS and CDR2 YFSETQ come from the germline V gene. V was cut by 0 bases and J by 1 base, with 7 bases left in between. The CDR3 contains 14 residues.